The present T cell receptor beta chain was sequenced within a study of blood T cell repertoires in COVID-19. Germline values: CDR1 SGHVS, CDR2 FQNEAQ. The CDR3 sequence is 16 residues long. J lost 2 bases, V lost 5 bases, and 8 bases had no gene match. Data came from immunoSEQ multiplex PCR; TCRdb stores just in-frame clones and leaves some out. The profile shows 200,000 to 300,000 clones, around 90% of them singletons. This chain connects TRBV7-8 to TRBJ2-3; 9 bases match TRBD2. The TCR originated in a woman in her fifties or sixties with COVID-19, enrolled during active disease. Sequencing was done on a sample of peripheral blood. DNA for the CDR3: TGTGCCAGCAGCACCTCGACTAGCGGCCCCACAGATACGCAGTATTTT. It specifies CASSTSTSGPTDTQYF. The full variable domain, completed using reference TRBV7-8 and TRBJ2-3, is GAGVSQSPRYKVAKRGQDVALRCDPISGHVSLFWYQQALGQGPEFLTYFQNEAQLDKSGLPSDRFFAERPEGSVSTLKIQRTQQEDSAVYLCASSTSTSGPTDTQYFGPGTRLTVL.